Listed here are 25 T cell receptor beta chains from one sample, sequenced in a study of a mutant IDH1 vaccine in newly diagnosed glioma. As for time point: baseline, week 1 (first vaccination visit). Treatment noted: pre-vaccination baseline after standard-of-care therapy. Assay used: immunoSEQ multiplex PCR; TCRdb lists only in-frame clones, some missing. The repertoire includes tens of thousands of clones, 70% to 80% of them detected once, and less than 2% sits in the top ten. The starting material was PBMCs, obtained from a glioma patient treated with radiotherapy, temozolomide or both. The receptors come from a woman aged 40-49 years with glioma.

DNA for the CDR3: TGTGCCAGCAGTGAAGTTGGTACAAGCTCCTACGAGCAGTACTTC. It translates to CASSEVGTSSYEQYF. The chain carries TRBV6-1 and TRBJ2-7, with no clear D. Germline CDR1 and CDR2: MNHNS and SASEGT. This CDR3 has 15 residues. V lost 1 base and J lost 0, with 10 bases in between.

The chain is built from TRBV7-8 and TRBJ1-1; D is undetermined. Germline V gene sequence: CDR1 SGHVS, CDR2 FQNEAQ. This CDR3 is built from 15 residues. Trimming stripped 5 bases from V and 6 bases from J, with 19 bases between. CDR3 nucleotides: TGTGCCAGCAGCCCCCCCGCGGAGAGAAGGGCTGAAGCTTTCTTT. Translation: CASSPPAERRAEAFF.

The chain joins TRBV5-5 to TRBJ1-6; no definite D call. Germline V CDR1 and CDR2: SGHKS, YYEKEE (reference sequence). V was shortened by 4 bases and J by 10 bases, with 15 bases between the two germline ends. This CDR3 has 14 amino acids. In nucleotides, the CDR3 is TGTGCCAGCAGCGTCGACACCGCCAGCTCACCCCTCCACTTT. Its protein product is CASSVDTASSPLHF.

The chain recombines TRBV2 with TRBJ2-5; 12 nucleotides agree with TRBD1. Germline V gene lookup returns CDR1 SNHLY and CDR2 FYNNEI. CDR3 length: 15 amino acids. After removal of 7 bases from V and 4 bases from J, the junction contained 7 bases not matched to a gene. The CDR3 coding sequence is TGTGCCAGCATACCCGGGACAGGGGGCGTAGAGACCCAGTACTTC. It translates to CASIPGTGGVETQYF.

In regard to this clone: The same CDR3 can be traced to other DNA sequences in this sample. The chain joins TRBV5-6 to TRBJ2-3; D uncertain. Per germline, CDR1 SGHDT and CDR2 YYEEEE. This CDR3 region has 11 residues. V lost 1 base, J lost 3 bases, and 0 bases lay in between. The CDR3 region has the DNA TGTGCCAGCAGCTTGACAGATACGCAGTATTTT. This gives the protein CASSLTDTQYF.

The CDR3 here is CASSETEDSQQFF. The DNA for the CDR3 is TGCGCCAGCAGTGAGACGGAGGACAGCCAGCAGTTCTTC. The V gene is TRBV10-1, the J gene TRBJ2-1; tentative D call: TRBD1 (6 bases). CDR3 length: 13 residues. Germline V CDR1 and CDR2: WNHNN, SYGVQD (reference sequence). Trimming left V 2 bases short and J 11 bases short, with 13 bases between.

V gene TRBV9 combines with J gene TRBJ1-1; weak D call: TRBD1 (5 bases). This CDR3 is built from 11 residues. Per the germline V gene, CDR1 is SGDLS and CDR2 is YYNGEE. Trimming removed 3 bases from V and 8 bases from J, with 8 bases in between. The CDR3 DNA follows: TGTGCCAGCAGCGCCGGGACCGAAGCTTTCTTT. Protein product: CASSAGTEAFF.

The chain links TRBV30 to TRBJ1-2; no definite D call. The CDR3 extends over 15 amino acids. V was clipped by 2 bases and J by 0 bases, with 13 bases between them. Germline V gene data show CDR1 as GTSNPN and CDR2 as SVGIG (reference sequence). The CDR3, as DNA: TGTGCCTGGAGTCCCCTTGGACCCTCTAACTATGGCTACACCTTC. This sequence encodes CAWSPLGPSNYGYTF.

This chain links TRBV6-4 with TRBJ1-1; the D gene is possibly TRBD1 (6 bases). Germline assignment: CDR1 MRHNA and CDR2 SNTAGT. The V end was cut by 2 bases, the J end by 11 bases, with 30 bases between. This CDR3 has 18 residues. CDR3 DNA: TGTGCCAGCAGTGACAGGGACCCCCCGATCCTCAGGGGTTCGGTGGCTTTCTTT. This codes for CASSDRDPPILRGSVAFF.

The chain has TRBV4-1 and TRBJ2-3; 8 nucleotides match TRBD2. The CDR3 totals 17 residues. Germline lookup yields CDR1 MGHRA and CDR2 YSYEKL. Losses at the gene ends were 0 bases for V and 5 bases for J; bases not matched to a gene: 10. CDR3 sequence: CASSQDWRGAGGDTQYF. The CDR3 bases are TGCGCCAGCAGCCAAGATTGGCGGGGGGCCGGGGGAGATACGCAGTATTTT.

This rearrangement joins TRBV5-4 to TRBJ1-3; the D is unclear. The V end lost 0 bases, the J end lost 0 bases, and 4 bases lay between the germline ends. The length of the CDR3 is 14 residues. Germline CDR1 SGHNT, CDR2 YYREEE (reference sequence). CDR3 sequence (DNA): TGTGCCAGCAGCTTGGGGCGCTCTGGAAACACCATATATTTT. This encodes CASSLGRSGNTIYF.

This chain uses TRBV19 with TRBJ1-5; D remains ambiguous. Trimming stripped 3 bases from V and 3 bases from J, with 12 bases between. Germline V gives CDR1 LNHDA, CDR2 SQIVND (reference sequence). The length of the CDR3 is 15 residues. The chain's CDR3 is CASSIGRGPNQPQHF. DNA of the CDR3: TGTGCCAGTAGTATCGGCAGAGGCCCCAATCAGCCCCAGCATTTT. Complete variable domain (other parts from reference TRBV19 and TRBJ1-5): DGGITQSPKYLFRKEGQNVTLSCEQNLNHDAMYWYRQDPGQGLRLIYYSQIVNDFQKGDIAEGYSVSREKKESFPLTVTSAQKNPTAFYLCASSIGRGPNQPQHFGDGTRLSIL.

The chain has TRBV6-1 and TRBJ1-6; D is perhaps TRBD1 (6 bases). CDR3 length: 15 amino acids. The germline CDR1 and CDR2 sequences are MNHNS and SASEGT. The V gene lost 1 base and the J gene lost 10 bases, with 14 bases spanning the gap. The CDR3 sequence: CASSEEGGLRSPLHF. DNA for the CDR3: TGTGCCAGCAGTGAAGAGGGGGGGCTCAGGTCACCCCTCCACTTT.

This chain joins TRBV19 and TRBJ1-5; D is unclear. In germline, CDR1 is LNHDA, CDR2 SQIVND (reference sequence). This CDR3 has 15 residues. Deletions cut 3 bases from V and 5 bases from J, with 14 bases between. Written as DNA, the CDR3 is TGTGCCAGTAGTATTGGTGGTGGGAGGTATCAGCCCCAGCATTTT. Its protein product is CASSIGGGRYQPQHF.

The rearrangement links TRBV5-1 to TRBJ1-1; D is possibly TRBD1 (6 bases). V was pared by 0 bases and J by 5 bases, with 14 bases between. Germline V gene data show CDR1 as SGHRS and CDR2 as YFSETQ. CDR3 size: 15 residues. The CDR3 nucleotides are TGCGCCAGCAGCTTGGCAGGGGTAATAGGGACTGAAGCTTTCTTT. Amino acid sequence: CASSLAGVIGTEAFF.

The chain couples TRBV5-1 to TRBJ2-1, with D possibly being TRBD2 (7 bases). The CDR3 consists of 16 residues. The V end lost 0 bases, the J end lost 7 bases, and 17 bases lay between the germline ends. Germline V CDR1 and CDR2: SGHRS, YFSETQ. The CDR3 spells CASSLAAGAPGNEQFF. The CDR3 DNA is TGCGCCAGCAGCTTGGCCGCGGGGGCCCCGGGGAATGAGCAGTTCTTC.

V gene TRBV7-2 combines with J gene TRBJ1-1; D unresolved. The V end lost 3 bases, the J end lost 5 bases, and 7 bases lay between the germline ends. CDR3 length: 12 residues. CDR1 SGHTA and CDR2 FQGNSA come from the germline V gene. CDR3 protein: CASSFLPTEAFF. Written as DNA, the CDR3 is TGTGCCAGCAGCTTTCTCCCAACTGAAGCTTTCTTT.

This clone was picked up one time. CDR3 residues: CASSPPGSEQYF. The CDR3 DNA reads TGTGCCAGCAGCCCCCCGGGTAGCGAGCAGTACTTC. The chain recombines TRBV7-8 with TRBJ2-7; D is unresolved. Germline values: CDR1 SGHVS, CDR2 FQNEAQ. The V end was cut by 5 bases, the J end by 6 bases, with 11 bases between. The CDR3 runs 12 residues. Combining the CDR3 with reference TRBV7-8 and TRBJ2-7 gives the whole variable domain GAGVSQSPRYKVAKRGQDVALRCDPISGHVSLFWYQQALGQGPEFLTYFQNEAQLDKSGLPSDRFFAERPEGSVSTLKIQRTQQEDSAVYLCASSPPGSEQYFGPGTRLTVT.

This chain joins TRBV10-3 and TRBJ1-1, with D unresolved. Germline V gene lookup returns CDR1 ENHRY and CDR2 SYGVKD. Trimming took off 4 bases at V and 5 bases at J, with 8 bases between the two ends. CDR3 size: 12 residues. The CDR3 DNA reads TGTGCCATCAGTGTTTATGGGACTGAAGCTTTCTTT. Protein sequence: CAISVYGTEAFF.

V and J are TRBV2 and TRBJ2-7, with 9 bases that match TRBD1. V gave up 7 bases and J gave up 5 bases; unmatched junction bases: 6. CDR1 and CDR2 from the germline V gene are SNHLY and FYNNEI. The CDR3 length is 13 residues. The CDR3 loop reads CASMGTGRHEQYF. The DNA for the CDR3 is TGTGCCAGCATGGGGACAGGGCGCCACGAGCAGTACTTC.

The chain combines TRBV2 with TRBJ1-3; D may be TRBD1 (5 bases). CDR1 is SNHLY, CDR2 FYNNEI, per germline. The CDR3 runs 14 residues. V lost 6 bases to trimming and J lost 5 bases, with 14 bases between them. The CDR3 region is CASRGHGGRNTIYF. The CDR3 DNA sequence: TGTGCCAGCAGAGGTCACGGGGGGAGAAACACCATATATTTT.

The chain employs TRBV2 and TRBJ1-2, with D unresolved. The CDR3 totals 12 residues. Trimming cost V 3 bases and J 4 bases, with 6 bases left between them. Germline V gives CDR1 SNHLY, CDR2 FYNNEI. CDR3 bases: TGTGCCAGCAGTGACACGGGCTATGGCTACACCTTC. Translated, it gives CASSDTGYGYTF.

This chain uses TRBV18 with TRBJ1-1, with D possibly TRBD1 on 5 matching bases. The V end lost 6 bases, the J end lost 1 base, and 12 bases lay between the germline ends. The CDR3 loop spans 14 amino acids. CDR1 is KGHSH, CDR2 LQKENI, per germline. The CDR3: CASSLDSWNTEAFF. The DNA for the CDR3 is TGTGCCAGCTCCCTAGACAGCTGGAACACTGAAGCTTTCTTT.

V usage is TRBV18 and J usage is TRBJ1-2, with 9 nucleotides matching TRBD1. With 5 bases clipped from V and 3 bases from J, the junction kept 7 bases outside the gene matches. There are 15 residues in the CDR3. CDR1 KGHSH and CDR2 LQKENI come from the germline V gene. The CDR3 spells CASSEGQGGDYGYTF. The CDR3 nucleotides are TGTGCCAGCTCAGAGGGACAGGGAGGCGACTATGGCTACACCTTC. The full variable domain, completed using reference TRBV18 and TRBJ1-2, is NAGVMQNPRHLVRRRGQEARLRCSPMKGHSHVYWYRQLPEEGLKFMVYLQKENIIDESGMPKERFSAEFPKEGPSILRIQQVVRGDSAAYFCASSEGQGGDYGYTFGSGTRLTVV.

The rearrangement joins TRBV9 to TRBJ1-2; no reliable D call. CDR1 and CDR2 from the germline V gene are SGDLS and YYNGEE. V lost 3 bases and J lost 2, with 20 bases in between. This CDR3 is built from 17 residues. This chain's CDR3 is CASSANPLGPSNYGYTF. The CDR3 DNA is TGTGCCAGCAGCGCCAATCCCCTCGGCCCGTCCAACTATGGCTACACCTTC.